Below, 3 T cell receptor beta chains from the same sample are listed, as sequenced in a study of T cell responses to AZD1222 COVID-19 vaccine. Only in-frame clones appear in the TCRdb table, and some are missing; sequencing was by immunoSEQ multiplex PCR. This table holds approximately 110,000 clones, around 82% found once. The material was peripheral blood, obtained on day 0 of AZD1222 vaccination. Receptors originate from an adult in good health.

Only one count was recorded for this clone. CDR3 nucleotide sequence: TGTGCCAGCAGCTCCATCCGAGGTCAGCCCCAGCATTTT. Translating it yields CASSSIRGQPQHF. V is TRBV11-2 and J is TRBJ1-5; unclear D gene. Germline V lookup: CDR1 SGHAT, CDR2 FQNNGV. The length of the CDR3 is 13 residues. V lost 4 bases to trimming and J lost 6 bases, with 10 bases between them.

The rearrangement joins TRBV5-5 to TRBJ1-4; D is ambiguous. Germline CDR1 and CDR2: SGHKS and YYEKEE (reference sequence). This CDR3 has 14 amino acids. Trimming stripped 3 bases from V and 2 bases from J, with 8 bases between. In nucleotides, the CDR3 is TGTGCCAGCAGCTACGGACCCACTAATGAAAAACTGTTTTTT. Amino acid sequence: CASSYGPTNEKLFF.

The chain joins TRBV7-2 to TRBJ1-1; 7 bases align to TRBD1. There are 16 residues in the CDR3. V shed 1 base and J 1 base; nucleotides not matched to a gene: 6. Germline CDR1 is SGHTA and CDR2 is FQGNSA. CDR3 sequence: CASSLGTHRGNTEAFF. For the CDR3, the DNA is TGTGCCAGCAGCTTAGGGACCCACAGGGGGAACACTGAAGCTTTCTTT.